The TCR beta chain under discussion was sequenced for a study of cytomegalovirus exposure and HLA in healthy donors (dated by TCRdb to about 2017). Context from the whole study: In an earlier analysis of roughly 590 of the donors, approximately 260 Gb of sequence data and 100 million or so unique TCR beta sequences from approximately 180 million T cells were reported. Roughly 300 gigabases of sequencing data and 75 million to 85 million unique TCR sequences made up an early release that covered approximately 700 HLA-typed donors. Of the 300 to 500 genotyped donors, less than 90% were placed in the genetic ancestry cluster associated with self-reported Caucasian donors. The aim of the study was to test whether cataloging public T cell receptors could identify signatures of past pathogen exposure. The study used immunosequencing to profile the T cell repertoires of 666 subjects and linked those repertoires to cytomegalovirus serostatus. A separate validation cohort of over a hundred different subjects was used in addition to the 666-subject first cohort. The study combined high-throughput TCR immunosequencing, statistical association of individual TCRs with disease status, and machine learning to predict cytomegalovirus infection status. A later analysis re-analyzed previously published TCR beta repertoires from approximately 670 donors and added high-resolution HLA genotyping to study TCR occurrence patterns. In the later analysis, no new phenotypic data were used to find candidate immune exposures; instead, reliance was placed on TCR beta sequences and their occurrence across donors. An earlier analysis of around 640 of the donors used high-throughput TCR beta sequencing to judge whether each TCR beta V gene segment behaved as functional or pseudogenic. Donor age, sex, ethnicity and CMV serostatus were collected together with the repertoire data. In a later genetic analysis, genome-wide SNP genotypes for about three fifths of the roughly 670 donors were used, and that subset was treated as a discovery cohort. All discovery cohort repertoires had been generated on a single sequencing platform. Both class I and class II loci were covered by HLA typing, at four-digit resolution. Typing coverage varied by locus: roughly 629-640 donors for A, B, C, DRB1 and DQB1; approximately 500 for DQA1; nearly 610 for DPA1; 450 to 480 for DPB1. Several DR-DQ haplotypes were handled as single units for association and clustering because linkage in the cohort was strong. Among roughly 370 genotyped donors of the cohort, an average of approximately 230,000 unique TCR beta nucleotide sequences were sequenced per donor, around 20% of them non-productive.

Overall study outcomes, separate from this receptor: Compared with the 666-donor mean, donors in an Asian-associated ancestry cluster had fewer N-insertions in productive TCRs, according to a later genetic analysis. A further reported finding was that TCR beta sequences accurately predicted the HLA-A and HLA-B alleles for most subjects in the first cohort. A total of about 180 TCR beta chains were listed by the study as associated with cytomegalovirus. In an earlier analysis of fewer than 700 of the donors, most TCR beta V segments appeared in productive rearrangements about 87% or about 30% of the time, broadly matching IMGT annotations. A later genetic analysis associated a missense DCLRE1C variant with V-gene and J-gene trimming of TCR beta chains, and an independent cohort replicated the association. A later analysis found that HLA-associated TCR beta chains were more clonally expanded and had lower generation probabilities than equally common non-associated chains. Correlated functional status among segregating V segments might reflect linkage disequilibrium, but an unknown experimental factor could not be ruled out. Because some donors lacked HLA typing at each locus, the association tests relied only on the typed subset. In vitro tests confirmed that a few of the cytomegalovirus-associated TCR beta chains recognize cytomegalovirus antigens. A later analysis found that most CMV-associated TCR beta chains appeared HLA-restricted, with HLA associations seemingly driven largely by CMV exposure. CMV serostatus was the only immune exposure information available for the cohort. Some IMGT-functional V segments, including TRBV6-2 and TRBV6-3, could not be distinguished by the 87-base-pair reads and were therefore excluded. Cytomegalovirus status was reported to be diagnosed by the classifier with high specificity and sensitivity in both the original and validation cohorts. Specific HLA alleles were associated with more than 15,000 TCR beta sequences at a false discovery rate of 0.05 in a later analysis. In a later analysis, several top co-occurrence clusters were reported to appear linked to parvovirus B19, influenza, CMV and Epstein-Barr virus. Roughly uniform sequencing depth across donors was assumed in presence/absence analyses, although this assumption may not hold. Most TCR sequences were seen in very few donors, while some public TCRs were found in many individuals. Roughly 17 rarely observed V segments, including chromosome 9 orphons, were excluded from the earlier analysis of several hundred of the donors because counts were too low. A later analysis found that TCR association rates varied across HLA loci, with DRB1 alleles showing the most associated TCRs and HLA-C alleles the fewest. The authors suggested that the approach could potentially be generalized to other disease states and immunological phenotypes. This cohort had only TCR beta chains sequenced, and the lack of alpha or paired-chain data limited which features could be detected. The sequencing pipeline was judged likely to have produced a cluster of highly shared sequence variants as a technical artifact. When HLA alleles, especially DR and DQ, strongly co-occurred, attributing TCR associations to individual alleles was difficult.

Receptor libraries were prepared by the immunoSEQ multiplex PCR assay. For the multiplex PCR, a mixture combining 60 forward primers for TCR Vbeta segments and 13 reverse primers for TCR Jbeta segments was used. A multiplex PCR assay on genomic DNA amplified the CDR3 region of rearranged TCR beta genes. The Illumina HiSeq System was used to sequence the amplified TCR beta libraries as 87-base-pair reads. The study's own analysis went as follows. In a later analysis, some 80 million unique TCR beta chains were counted across the 650 to 750 repertoires, and around 11 million of these chains were shared by at least two donors. A nearest-neighbor algorithm error-corrected the raw reads and collapsed the reads into unique sequences, merging closely related sequences to remove PCR and sequencing errors. Alignment of CDR3 sequences to IMGT reference sequences was used to assign V, D and J gene segments. For a sequence to be retained, a match of at least six nucleotides was required to both a V gene segment and a J gene segment. A rearrangement was called productive if the CDR3 had no stop codons and remained in frame with V and J, and every other rearrangement was called non-productive. CDR3 was defined by IMGT convention, running from the second conserved V-encoded cysteine to the conserved J-encoded phenylalanine. The earlier analysis of 587 of the donors excluded sequences that lacked an unambiguous match to a single V gene segment. An earlier analysis of about 590 of the donors classified V segments as functional when productive rearrangements were above 56.7% and as segregating when the standard deviation between donors was above 5%. A statistical classification framework was built to diagnose cytomegalovirus status from the catalog of TCR beta chain sequences. In a later analysis, TCR nucleotide sequences were compared against IMGT/GENE-DB human TR gene sequences so that V and J genes could be assigned. In a later analysis, CDR3 sequences and most-parsimonious VDJ recombination scenarios were assigned using the TCRdist pipeline. In a later analysis, each TCR beta chain was defined by its CDR3 amino acid sequence together with its V-gene family, and reads without a unique V-gene family were excluded. To address suspected cross-contamination and a sequencing artifact, a later analysis removed 550 to 750 highly shared, low-generation-probability nucleotide sequences. In a later analysis, a clonal expansion index was calculated for each public chain from normalized within-repertoire ranks of inferred template counts. A later analysis computed generation probabilities with a VDJ recombination model fitted to out-of-frame rearrangements, and checked the results against IGoR. In a later analysis, TCR-TCR, TCR-HLA and TCR-CMV co-occurrence was scored with hypergeometric tests, and a repertoire-size bias correction was applied to TCR pairs. A later analysis estimated false discovery rates by permuting HLA or CMV assignments 20 times. In a later analysis, co-occurring TCRs were grouped using DBSCAN, and TCRdist sequence similarity was added for clustering within HLA-allele-positive subsets. For co-occurrence clustering, repertoires with fewer than 30,000 or more than 120,000 public chains were excluded, along with about five repertoires with anomalous nucleotide sharing. TCRdb obtained this table from immuneACCESS and retained in-frame rearrangements with V and J assigned. These tables miss some clones; where compared with another copy, unresolved V genes account for less than half of the shortfall, and the remainder is unexplained. Clone size and V and J calls were adopted from that table, with D and trimming inferred from the DNA. In all, the sample holds about 130,000 clones, and roughly 78% of those were seen once. The ten largest clones take up 7.5% to 9.5% of the sample.

The cohort consisted of 666 healthy bone marrow donors. At the time of sampling, every cohort member was nominally healthy, though immune exposures that went unrecorded were likely present. The donor was CMV seropositive and belonged to the group of 250 to 350 seropositive cohort members. A peripheral blood sample was provided by each donor, and peripheral blood mononuclear cells were used for TCR beta sequencing. Genomic DNA was extracted from the blood cell samples with the Qiagen DNeasy Blood Extraction Kit. The CDR3, from cysteine to phenylalanine, totals 18 residues. Kept here is only the CDR3 DNA, which spans 54 bases and is read in frame from base 1. CDR1 and CDR2 (SGHAT, FQDESV) derive from the germline V gene (reference sequence). A distance of 26 bases separates the germline ends of V and J, which lose 4 bases and 5 bases respectively. Remarks on this clone: Its antigen target is currently unknown. Per-base qualities were not stored, and no clone one base away is much larger.

The sequence was obtained from a man aged 25 to 40 in good health and CMV-seropositive. The sequence links TRBV11-1 to TRBJ2-5; no D segment can be confidently identified. The sequencing input was PBMCs. The bases are TGTGCCAGCAGCTCTGACACGTCTCTGGCCCCGCCACAGGAGACCCAGTACTTC. This yields the protein CASSSDTSLAPPQETQYF.